These T cell receptor beta chains were read from a single sample in a study of T cell repertoires in cytomegalovirus infection. Each CDR3 protein gets one entry after TCRdb re-called the reads with MiXCR. The table includes around 320,000 distinct CDR3 sequences, approximately 9.5% detected once. The source material was PBMCs. These receptors were taken from a human donor in good health (CMV status not recorded). Some clones in this sample may be carry-over from other donors' samples. Each CDR3 is given with its conserved first and last residue. D genes are given only for firm matches. Size is omitted from some rows. Given values are once, few, many or a class for expanded clones.

j_call: TRBJ1-4
v_call: TRBV28
clone_size: few
d_call: -
cdr3_aa: CASRVSSNEKLFF
cdr3_nt: TGTGCCAGCAGGGTTTCTAGTAATGAAAAACTGTTTTTT

j_call: TRBJ1-2
v_call: TRBV7-2
clone_size: -
d_call: -
cdr3_aa: CASTIPQVGYTF
cdr3_nt: TGTGCCAGCACCATCCCGCAAGTGGGCTACACCTTC

j_call: TRBJ2-4
v_call: TRBV2
clone_size: few
d_call: -
cdr3_aa: CASRGSLAKNIQYF
cdr3_nt: TGTGCCAGCAGGGGGTCTTTAGCCAAAAACATTCAGTACTTC

j_call: TRBJ1-2
v_call: TRBV4-1
clone_size: -
d_call: -
cdr3_aa: CASSQGLRDGSYGYTF
cdr3_nt: TGCGCCAGCAGCCAAGGGCTACGGGACGGAAGTTATGGCTACACCTTC

j_call: TRBJ1-1
v_call: TRBV6-2/TRBV6-3
clone_size: few
d_call: -
cdr3_aa: CASSYSATKNTEAFF
cdr3_nt: TGTGCCAGCAGTTACTCGGCGACTAAGAACACTGAAGCTTTCTTT

j_call: TRBJ1-1
v_call: TRBV6-1
clone_size: -
d_call: -
cdr3_aa: CASSTGRMNTEAFF
cdr3_nt: TGTGCCAGCAGTACAGGGCGGATGAACACTGAAGCTTTCTTT

j_call: TRBJ2-1
v_call: TRBV7-2
clone_size: -
d_call: TRBD2
cdr3_aa: CASSSRTSGGEQFF
cdr3_nt: TGTGCCAGCAGCTCTAGGACTAGCGGGGGAGAGCAGTTCTTC

j_call: TRBJ2-3
v_call: TRBV7-2
clone_size: many
d_call: -
cdr3_aa: CASSLADTQYF
cdr3_nt: TGTGCCAGCAGCTTAGCAGATACGCAGTATTTT

j_call: TRBJ2-2
v_call: TRBV6-1
clone_size: -
d_call: TRBD1
cdr3_aa: CATLPTGFTGELFF
cdr3_nt: TGTGCCACCCTCCCGACAGGGTTTACCGGGGAGCTGTTTTTT

j_call: TRBJ1-2
v_call: TRBV29-1
clone_size: few
d_call: -
cdr3_aa: CSVAHNDGYTF
cdr3_nt: TGCAGCGTTGCTCACAACGATGGCTACACCTTC

j_call: TRBJ1-6
v_call: TRBV19
clone_size: few
d_call: TRBD1
cdr3_aa: CASSDPRGQSSYNSPLHF
cdr3_nt: TGTGCCAGTAGTGACCCCAGGGGGCAGAGCTCCTATAATTCACCCCTCCACTTT

j_call: TRBJ2-1
v_call: TRBV7-2
clone_size: many
d_call: -
cdr3_aa: CASSLRTLGSEQFF
cdr3_nt: TGTGCCAGCAGCTTAAGAACCCTAGGAAGTGAGCAGTTCTTC

j_call: TRBJ2-7
v_call: TRBV11-2
clone_size: many
d_call: -
cdr3_aa: CASSLGQGPYEQYF
cdr3_nt: TGTGCCAGCAGCTTAGGGCAGGGCCCCTACGAGCAGTACTTC

j_call: TRBJ1-2
v_call: TRBV11-2
clone_size: many
d_call: -
cdr3_aa: CASSSDVLGRGNYGYTF
cdr3_nt: TGTGCCAGCAGCTCAGACGTACTGGGGAGGGGAAACTATGGCTACACCTTC

j_call: TRBJ2-1
v_call: TRBV7-8
clone_size: few
d_call: -
cdr3_aa: CASTPGYNEQFF
cdr3_nt: TGTGCCAGCACCCCGGGATACAATGAGCAGTTCTTC

j_call: TRBJ2-7
v_call: TRBV7-2
clone_size: many
d_call: -
cdr3_aa: CASSLAGWGTPNEQYF
cdr3_nt: TGTGCCAGCAGCTTAGCGGGTTGGGGGACCCCTAACGAGCAGTACTTC

j_call: TRBJ1-2
v_call: TRBV27
clone_size: -
d_call: -
cdr3_aa: CASSPPGSPGGYTF
cdr3_nt: TGTGCCAGCAGTCCTCCGGGCTCCCCGGGCGGCTACACCTTC

j_call: TRBJ2-4
v_call: TRBV11-1
clone_size: many
d_call: -
cdr3_aa: CASSLVASGAKNIQYF
cdr3_nt: TGTGCCAGCAGCTTAGTTGCCAGTGGAGCCAAAAACATTCAGTACTTC

j_call: TRBJ2-1
v_call: TRBV7-2
clone_size: many
d_call: -
cdr3_aa: CASSPRLGGGQGYNEQFF
cdr3_nt: TGTGCCAGCAGCCCACGGTTGGGAGGGGGGCAAGGCTACAATGAGCAGTTCTTC

j_call: TRBJ2-7
v_call: TRBV7-2
clone_size: many
d_call: -
cdr3_aa: CASSLEGGSAQYEQYF
cdr3_nt: TGTGCCAGCAGCTTAGAGGGGGGATCGGCCCAGTACGAGCAGTACTTC

j_call: TRBJ2-4
v_call: TRBV20-1
clone_size: few
d_call: -
cdr3_aa: CSASTADIQYF
cdr3_nt: TGCAGTGCTAGTACCGCGGACATTCAGTACTTC

j_call: TRBJ2-3
v_call: TRBV6-1
clone_size: many
d_call: TRBD2
cdr3_aa: CASSEVPPRGAGIADTQYF
cdr3_nt: TGTGCCAGCAGTGAAGTCCCGCCCCGAGGAGCGGGAATCGCAGATACGCAGTATTTT

j_call: TRBJ2-2
v_call: TRBV20-1
clone_size: many
d_call: TRBD2
cdr3_aa: CSARGTTNTGELFF
cdr3_nt: TGCAGTGCTAGGGGGACTACGAACACCGGGGAGCTGTTTTTT

j_call: TRBJ2-1
v_call: TRBV7-9
clone_size: -
d_call: -
cdr3_aa: CASTGSEQFF
cdr3_nt: TGTGCCAGCACCGGGAGTGAGCAGTTCTTC

j_call: TRBJ2-1
v_call: TRBV6-2/TRBV6-3
clone_size: few
d_call: TRBD2
cdr3_aa: CASSYVWRGGMNEQFF
cdr3_nt: TGTGCCAGCAGTTACGTTTGGCGGGGGGGCATGAATGAGCAGTTCTTC

j_call: TRBJ2-1
v_call: TRBV11-2
clone_size: many
d_call: TRBD1
cdr3_aa: CASSTPIPGGQGASEQFF
cdr3_nt: TGTGCCAGCAGCACCCCAATCCCCGGGGGACAGGGGGCCTCCGAGCAGTTCTTC

j_call: TRBJ2-1
v_call: TRBV7-9
clone_size: many
d_call: TRBD2
cdr3_aa: CASSLGASGDSNEQFF
cdr3_nt: TGTGCCAGCAGCTTAGGGGCTAGCGGGGACTCCAATGAGCAGTTCTTC

j_call: TRBJ1-5
v_call: TRBV4-2
clone_size: few
d_call: -
cdr3_aa: CASSQQEGPDQPQHF
cdr3_nt: TGTGCCAGCAGCCAACAAGAGGGTCCGGATCAGCCCCAGCATTTT

j_call: TRBJ2-5
v_call: TRBV7-2
clone_size: many
d_call: TRBD2
cdr3_aa: CASSLGTSGERYF
cdr3_nt: TGTGCCAGCAGCTTAGGGACTAGCGGGGAGCGGTACTTC

j_call: TRBJ1-2
v_call: TRBV4-1
clone_size: -
d_call: -
cdr3_aa: CASSQGTPGQSYTF
cdr3_nt: TGCGCCAGCAGCCAAGGGACCCCGGGGCAGAGCTACACCTTC

j_call: TRBJ2-3
v_call: TRBV19
clone_size: few
d_call: TRBD1
cdr3_aa: CASSPRRDRGLDTQYF
cdr3_nt: TGTGCCAGTAGTCCCCGCCGGGACAGGGGGCTTGATACGCAGTATTTT

j_call: TRBJ2-7
v_call: TRBV28
clone_size: many
d_call: -
cdr3_aa: CASSPWDSGGGEQYF
cdr3_nt: TGTGCCAGCAGCCCTTGGGACTCAGGAGGGGGAGAGCAGTACTTC

j_call: TRBJ1-5
v_call: TRBV18
clone_size: few
d_call: -
cdr3_aa: CASSPPNSLNQPQHF
cdr3_nt: TGTGCCAGCTCACCACCCAACAGCCTCAATCAGCCCCAGCATTTT

j_call: TRBJ2-1
v_call: TRBV5-6
clone_size: few
d_call: -
cdr3_aa: CASSLKAKVLRGDEQFF
cdr3_nt: TGTGCCAGCAGCTTAAAAGCGAAGGTCCTCCGGGGCGATGAGCAGTTCTTC

j_call: TRBJ2-5
v_call: TRBV5-5
clone_size: few
d_call: TRBD2
cdr3_aa: CASSLVPVGTSLETQYF
cdr3_nt: TGTGCCAGCAGCTTGGTACCCGTTGGGACTAGTTTGGAGACCCAGTACTTC

j_call: TRBJ2-7
v_call: TRBV28
clone_size: -
d_call: TRBD2
cdr3_aa: CASRANVGLADPYEQYF
cdr3_nt: TGTGCCAGCAGGGCGAATGTGGGACTAGCGGACCCCTACGAGCAGTACTTC

j_call: TRBJ2-7
v_call: TRBV7-2
clone_size: many
d_call: -
cdr3_aa: CASSLGVVRSYEQYF
cdr3_nt: TGTGCCAGCAGCTTAGGAGTCGTACGTAGCTACGAGCAGTACTTC

j_call: TRBJ2-5
v_call: TRBV7-2
clone_size: -
d_call: TRBD1
cdr3_aa: CASNRDRGETQYF
cdr3_nt: TGCGCCAGCAACCGGGACAGGGGAGAGACCCAGTACTTC

j_call: TRBJ2-1
v_call: TRBV7-2
clone_size: many
d_call: TRBD2
cdr3_aa: CASSDRVAGAYVEQFF
cdr3_nt: TGTGCCAGCAGCGACCGGGTAGCGGGAGCTTACGTAGAGCAGTTCTTC

j_call: TRBJ2-4
v_call: TRBV4-2
clone_size: few
d_call: TRBD1
cdr3_aa: CASSQRTGWENIQYF
cdr3_nt: TGTGCCAGCAGCCAACGGACAGGTTGGGAAAACATTCAGTACTTC

j_call: TRBJ2-7
v_call: TRBV6-1
clone_size: many
d_call: TRBD2
cdr3_aa: CASRLAGNYEQYF
cdr3_nt: TGTGCCAGCCGGCTAGCGGGAAACTACGAGCAGTACTTC

j_call: TRBJ2-5
v_call: TRBV12-3/TRBV12-4
clone_size: many
d_call: TRBD2
cdr3_aa: CASSLGSGGGQETQYF
cdr3_nt: TGTGCCAGCAGTTTAGGGTCCGGGGGGGGCCAAGAGACCCAGTACTTC

j_call: TRBJ2-1
v_call: TRBV7-8
clone_size: many
d_call: TRBD2
cdr3_aa: CASSIQGTSGNEQFF
cdr3_nt: TGTGCCAGCAGCATACAGGGGACTAGCGGCAATGAGCAGTTCTTC

j_call: TRBJ1-5
v_call: TRBV5-6
clone_size: -
d_call: -
cdr3_aa: CASSLAGTVGNQPQHF
cdr3_nt: TGTGCCAGCAGCTTGGCAGGGACGGTGGGCAATCAGCCCCAGCATTTT

j_call: TRBJ1-3
v_call: TRBV7-8
clone_size: many
d_call: -
cdr3_aa: CASSVFSDPGNTIYF
cdr3_nt: TGTGCCAGCAGCGTCTTTAGCGACCCTGGAAACACCATATATTTT